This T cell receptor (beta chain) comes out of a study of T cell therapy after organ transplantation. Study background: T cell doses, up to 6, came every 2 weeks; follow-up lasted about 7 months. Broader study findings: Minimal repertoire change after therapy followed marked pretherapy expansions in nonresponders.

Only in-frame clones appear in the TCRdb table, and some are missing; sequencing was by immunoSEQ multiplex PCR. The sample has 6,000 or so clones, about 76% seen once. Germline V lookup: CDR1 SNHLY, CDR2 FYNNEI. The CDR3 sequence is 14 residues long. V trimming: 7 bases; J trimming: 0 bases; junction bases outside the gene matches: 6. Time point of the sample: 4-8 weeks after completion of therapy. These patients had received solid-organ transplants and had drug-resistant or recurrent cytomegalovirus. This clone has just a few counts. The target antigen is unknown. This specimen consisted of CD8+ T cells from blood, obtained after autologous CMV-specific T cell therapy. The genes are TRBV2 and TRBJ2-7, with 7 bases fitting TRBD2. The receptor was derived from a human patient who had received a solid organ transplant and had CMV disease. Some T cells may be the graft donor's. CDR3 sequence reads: CASISGLYSYEQYF. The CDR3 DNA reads TGTGCCAGCATTTCGGGACTATACTCCTACGAGCAGTACTTC.